This T cell receptor beta chain is drawn from a study of T-cell memory formation after mild COVID-19. Study results and limitations: There was no confirmation that second-wave clones peaking on day 37 were SARS-CoV-2 specific. Within pre-infection memory, some responding clones were found, suggesting cross-reactive memory joined. From day 15 to 85, contracting clones were balanced between CD4 and CD8, whereas later expanders leaned toward CD4+.

This clonotype occurred a few times. The antigen remains unidentified. 5'RACE with constant-segment primers yielded barcoded, UMI-tagged TCR alpha and TCR beta cDNA libraries. From the 5' RACE reads, TCRdb called clonotypes with MiXCR, one entry per CDR3 protein. The sample carries approximately 250,000 distinct CDR3 sequences, under 20% recorded once. The CDR3 has 14 amino acids. Trimming pared 4 bases from V and 2 bases from J, leaving 10 bases between. Germline V CDR1 and CDR2: SEHNR, FQNEAQ (reference sequence). The specimen sequenced was PBMCs or a T cell subset sorted from them (not recorded which). The receptor was isolated from a man between 18 and 29 years old who had mild COVID-19 (a few samples of this study predate the infection). Cell type and time point are not known. The chain couples TRBV7-9 to TRBJ2-3; D possibly corresponds to TRBD1 (6 bases). CDR3 loop: CASSWAGVTDTQYF. The CDR3 DNA follows: TGTGCCAGCAGCTGGGCAGGGGTCACAGATACGCAGTATTTT.